The next 21 T cell receptor beta chains were all read from a single sample in a study of vaccination effects on CD4 cells after COVID-19. CD4+ T cells specific for antigen were expanded with viral peptide pools by the ViraFEST assay before sequencing. Scientists isolated CD4+ T cells after an approximately ten-day culture period ended. Either the BNT162b2 or mRNA-1273 vaccine was given to participants in two doses. Repertoires were generated with immunoSEQ multiplex PCR, while TCRdb's copy carries only in-frame clones and drops some. The table lists roughly 23,000 clones, around four fifths of them singletons, with roughly 20% in the top ten. Their antigen targets remain unknown. The sequencing here drew on CD4+ T cells from PBMCs cultured with HCoV-NL63 spike peptides, taken after COVID-19 vaccination. The source of these receptors is a human donor who received a COVID-19 vaccine.

V is TRBV5-1 and J is TRBJ2-7; no definite D call. This CDR3 spans 13 amino acids. V was trimmed by 2 bases and J by 1 base, leaving 7 bases between them. In germline, CDR1 is SGHRS, CDR2 YFSETQ. CDR3 nucleotides: TGCGCCAGCAGCTTTACGGTATCCTACGAGCAGTACTTC. Its protein product is CASSFTVSYEQYF.

V and J are TRBV7-8 and TRBJ2-1; D not resolved. The CDR3 contains 13 residues. The germline CDR1 and CDR2 sequences are SGHVS and FQNEAQ. The V end lost 1 base, the J end lost 10 bases, and 11 bases lay between the germline ends. DNA of the CDR3: TGTGCCAGCAGCTTAGGGACCGCCTCAGAGCAGTTCTTC. It is translated as CASSLGTASEQFF.

This rearrangement joins TRBV11-2 to TRBJ1-1; 8 nucleotides agree with TRBD1. The CDR3 has 14 residues. J was trimmed by 5 bases and V by 3 bases; bases with no gene match: 5. CDR1 SGHAT and CDR2 FQNNGV come from the germline V gene. The CDR3 spells CASSFDRGGTEAFF. For the CDR3, the DNA is TGTGCCAGCAGCTTCGACAGGGGCGGGACTGAAGCTTTCTTT.

This clone was seen once. The V gene is TRBV5-1, the J gene TRBJ2-3; a possible D gene is TRBD2 (5 bases). Germline CDR1 is SGHRS and CDR2 is YFSETQ. The CDR3 sequence is 13 residues long. Trimming shortened V by 3 bases and J by 6 bases, and 11 bases separated the two germline ends. The CDR3 nucleotides read TGCGCCAGCAGCTCCTGGACTGGGGATACGCAGTATTTT. This translates into CASSSWTGDTQYF. Supplemented by reference TRBV5-1 and TRBJ2-3, the full variable domain reads KAGVTQTPRYLIKTRGQQVTLSCSPISGHRSVSWYQQTPGQGLQFLFEYFSETQRNKGNFPGRFSGRQFSNSRSEMNVSTLELGDSALYLCASSSWTGDTQYFGPGTRLTVL.

V usage is TRBV30 and J usage is TRBJ1-5, with 8 bases lining up with TRBD1. Unmatched junction bases numbered 13, after V lost 2 bases and J lost 4 bases. Germline loops: CDR1 GTSNPN, CDR2 SVGIG (reference sequence). There are 17 residues in the CDR3. CDR3 sequence (DNA): TGTGCCTGGAGTCGTGGGGTGAGGACAGGGACTAATCAGCCCCAGCATTTT. Translation gives CAWSRGVRTGTNQPQHF.

This chain uses TRBV7-9 with TRBJ1-1; unclear D gene. This CDR3 region has 12 residues. V was clipped by 5 bases and J by 7 bases, with 11 bases between them. Germline V gene sequence: CDR1 SEHNR, CDR2 FQNEAQ (reference sequence). The CDR3: CASSKDGGEAFF. CDR3 coding DNA: TGTGCCAGCAGCAAGGACGGAGGTGAAGCTTTCTTT.

The genes are TRBV10-3 and TRBJ1-1; 7 bases are a match to TRBD1. This CDR3 spans 14 amino acids. V gave up 6 bases and J gave up 3 bases; unmatched junction bases: 7. CDR1 and CDR2 from the germline V gene are ENHRY and SYGVKD. As DNA, the CDR3 is TGTGCCATCAGACCCAATACAGGGGACACTGAAGCTTTCTTT. This sequence encodes CAIRPNTGDTEAFF.

This clone was detected once. The V gene is TRBV4-3, the J gene TRBJ2-7; the match to TRBD2 covers 9 bases. The CDR3 sequence is 15 residues long. The germline gives CDR1 LGHNA, CDR2 YSLEER. Trimming at V came to 0 bases and at J to 6 bases, leaving 6 bases not matched to a gene. This chain's CDR3 is CASSQDGRGGAEQYF. The CDR3 DNA reads TGCGCCAGCAGCCAAGATGGGCGGGGGGGAGCCGAGCAGTACTTC.

The chain recombines TRBV11-1 with TRBJ2-1, with D possibly being TRBD1 (5 bases). Deletions cut 5 bases from V and 0 bases from J, with 11 bases between. This CDR3 has 15 amino acids. Germline V gives CDR1 SGHAT, CDR2 FQDESV (reference sequence). The CDR3 DNA reads TGTGCCAGCAGCCCGGACACCAGCTCCTACAATGAGCAGTTCTTC. Its translation: CASSPDTSSYNEQFF.

The rearrangement links TRBV6-5 to TRBJ2-4, with 7 bases aligning to TRBD1. The CDR3 is made up of 13 amino acids. Trimming removed 0 bases from V and 15 bases from J; junction bases left unmatched: 8. The germline gives CDR1 MNHEY, CDR2 SVGAGI. Written as DNA, the CDR3 is TGTGCCAGCAGTTACTCCCTTGGACAGGCTTGGTACTTC. Translation: CASSYSLGQAWYF.

The J gene is TRBJ2-5, the V gene TRBV5-1, with D perhaps matching TRBD2 (6 bases). The V and J ends lost 6 bases and 2 bases respectively, with 11 bases between them. CDR3 size: 13 residues. Germline CDR1 and CDR2: SGHRS and YFSETQ. The CDR3 sequence: CASTYSGQETQYF. For the CDR3, the DNA is TGCGCCAGCACCTATAGCGGACAAGAGACCCAGTACTTC.

The chain has TRBV27 and TRBJ1-2; D gene uncertain. CDR3 length: 15 amino acids. Trimming took off 0 bases at V and 2 bases at J, with 10 bases between the two ends. Germline V gene data show CDR1 as MNHEY and CDR2 as SMNVEV (reference sequence). CDR3 sequence reads: CASSLSAGYNYGYTF. CDR3 nucleotide sequence: TGTGCCAGCAGTTTATCCGCAGGTTACAACTATGGCTACACCTTC.

This clone was seen once. This chain uses TRBV5-5 with TRBJ1-4; D gene ambiguous. Germline lookup yields CDR1 SGHKS and CDR2 YYEKEE (reference sequence). Trimming left V 2 bases short and J 0 bases short, with 8 bases between. The CDR3 is made up of 15 amino acids. CDR3 sequence (DNA): TGTGCCAGCAGCTTTTCTTCCGCAACTAATGAAAAACTGTTTTTT. Translated: CASSFSSATNEKLFF. Full variable domain (remainder filled in from reference TRBV5-5 and TRBJ1-4): DAGVTQSPTHLIKTRGQQVTLRCSPISGHKSVSWYQQVLGQGPQFIFQYYEKEERGRGNFPDRFSARQFPNYSSELNVNALLLGDSALYLCASSFSSATNEKLFFGSGTQLSVL.

This clone was counted between two and nine times. CDR3 coding DNA: TGTGCCAGCAGCCGCCCGGGCAGGGGCCCAAACTCTGGAAACACCATATATTTT. As protein: CASSRPGRGPNSGNTIYF. This sequence joins TRBV5-4 and TRBJ1-3; tentative D call: TRBD1 (6 bases). The length of the CDR3 is 18 residues. CDR1 and CDR2 (germline): SGHNT, YYREEE (reference sequence). The V and J ends lost 4 bases and 0 bases respectively, with 20 bases between them.

In its sample, this clone was seen once. The gene calls are TRBV7-9 and TRBJ1-1; no clear D gene. The CDR3 spans 12 residues. Trimming cost V 3 bases and J 3 bases, with 5 bases left between them. The V gene's germline CDR1 is SEHNR and CDR2 FQNEAQ (reference sequence). In DNA form, the CDR3 reads TGTGCCAGCAGCTTCTCACACACTGAAGCTTTCTTT. It translates to CASSFSHTEAFF.

J is TRBJ2-3 and V is TRBV21-1; the D call of TRBD2 is as the table states it, not checked on the DNA. TRBV21-1 is a pseudogene. This CDR3 region has 18 residues. The CDR3 bases are TGTGCCAGCAGCAAATCCAAGGAAGATAGCGGGGGGGCAGATACGCAGTATTTT. Translation: CASSKSKEDSGGADTQYF.

This chain links TRBV7-2 with TRBJ1-3; the D gene is possibly TRBD1 (6 bases). There are 15 residues in the CDR3. The germline CDR1 and CDR2 sequences are SGHTA and FQGNSA. V lost 4 bases and J 4 bases, leaving 14 bases between the germline ends. The CDR3 protein is CASSSQGTGGNTIYF. The CDR3 region has the DNA TGTGCCAGCAGCTCGCAGGGGACCGGCGGAAACACCATATATTTT.

The chain has TRBV24-1 and TRBJ2-2; either TRBD1 or TRBD2 may supply D (5 bases each). The V gene's germline CDR1 is KGHDR and CDR2 SFDVKD. The CDR3 is made up of 13 amino acids. V dropped 9 bases and J dropped 2 bases, with 9 bases sitting between them. The CDR3 DNA reads as TGTGCCACCGGGACCGCAAACACCGGGGAGCTGTTTTTT. Protein sequence: CATGTANTGELFF.

This chain uses TRBV6-1 with TRBJ2-2; maybe TRBD1 (6 bases). CDR1 is MNHNS and CDR2 is SASEGT in the germline V gene. V was cut by 0 bases and J by 5 bases, with 10 bases left in between. CDR3 length equals 15 residues. The CDR3 DNA sequence: TGTGCCAGCAGTGAAGCAGTTAGGGGGACCGGGGAGCTGTTTTTT. Its protein is CASSEAVRGTGELFF.

The gene calls are TRBV6-5 and TRBJ2-3; D not certain. Germline V lookup: CDR1 MNHEY, CDR2 SVGAGI. The CDR3 is made up of 14 amino acids. Trimming shortened V by 6 bases and J by 0 bases, and 10 bases separated the two germline ends. For the CDR3, the DNA is TGTGCCAGCAGGTCCAGCACTAGCACAGATACGCAGTATTTT. Translated: CASRSSTSTDTQYF.

The chain carries TRBV24-1 and TRBJ2-7; D could derive from TRBD1 or TRBD2 (5 bases each). CDR1 KGHDR and CDR2 SFDVKD come from the germline V gene. Between the trimmed V and J ends, which lost 4 bases and 4 bases, there was a span of 19 bases. The CDR3 loop spans 16 amino acids. The CDR3 spells CATSDAGTPTPYEQYF. CDR3 DNA: TGTGCCACCAGTGACGCCGGGACGCCGACTCCTTACGAGCAGTACTTC.